One sample yielded the 26 T cell receptor beta chains listed below, sequenced in a study of T cell clonotyping in hematopoietic cell transplantation. The method was immunoSEQ multiplex PCR; TCRdb's version includes in-frame clones alone and lacks a portion of them. The sample holds tens of thousands of clones, about 96% seen once. Sequenced sample: peripheral blood mononuclear cells. Receptors originate from a man under 40 in good health. Some clones in this sample may be carry-over from other donors' samples.

The chain has TRBV9 and TRBJ2-2; a weak D match, TRBD1 (6 bases). V was trimmed by 3 bases and J by 3 bases, leaving 12 bases between them. The germline V gene has CDR1 SGDLS and CDR2 YYNGEE. The CDR3 is made up of 15 amino acids. Here the CDR3 DNA reads TGTGCCAGCAGCGCGACGGGACAAGACACCGGGGAGCTGTTTTTT. Its translation is CASSATGQDTGELFF.

The chain couples TRBV6-1 to TRBJ1-5, with unresolved D. Trimming removed 7 bases from V and 4 bases from J, with 14 bases in between. The germline gives CDR1 MNHNS, CDR2 SASEGT. The CDR3 covers 14 residues. The CDR3 loop is CASIPAARNQPQHF. In DNA, the CDR3 is TGTGCCAGCATCCCGGCCGCCCGGAATCAGCCCCAGCATTTT.

The gene calls are TRBV11-1 and TRBJ2-7, with D perhaps TRBD1 (6 bases). Per germline, CDR1 SGHAT and CDR2 FQDESV (reference sequence). The V gene lost 5 bases and the J gene lost 2 bases, with 25 bases spanning the gap. The length of the CDR3 is 18 residues. CDR3 sequence reads: CASSGLGQRFGWAYEQYF. Written as DNA, the CDR3 is TGTGCCAGCAGCGGTCTCGGACAGAGGTTCGGGTGGGCCTACGAGCAGTACTTC. Full variable domain (rest looked up from reference TRBV11-1 and TRBJ2-7): EAEVAQSPRYKITEKSQAVAFWCDPISGHATLYWYRQILGQGPELLVQFQDESVVDDSQLPKDRFSAERLKGVDSTLKIQPAELGDSAMYLCASSGLGQRFGWAYEQYFGPGTRLTVT.

V and J are TRBV6-1 and TRBJ2-7; TRBD1 aligns across 10 bases. V was pared by 7 bases and J by 2 bases, with 2 bases of the junction left unmatched. The CDR3 contains 13 residues. CDR1 is MNHNS and CDR2 is SASEGT in the germline V gene. CDR3 protein: CASKTGGTYEQYF. The CDR3 DNA sequence: TGTGCCAGCAAGACAGGGGGCACCTACGAGCAGTACTTC.

The V call is TRBV15, the J call TRBJ1-1; the D is unclear. The V gene lost 5 bases and the J gene lost 4 bases, with 11 bases spanning the gap. The germline gives CDR1 LNHNV, CDR2 YYDKDF (reference sequence). The CDR3 contains 13 residues. Here the CDR3 DNA reads TGTGCCACCAGCCCAGGCAGGAGCACTGAAGCTTTCTTT. It encodes CATSPGRSTEAFF.

For this clone: One end of the junction varies from germline; a read error may be responsible. The J gene is TRBJ1-2, the V gene TRBV4-1; 8 positions agree with TRBD1. Germline V lookup: CDR1 MGHRA, CDR2 YSYEKL. This CDR3 region has 14 residues. The CDR3 DNA is TGCGCCAGCAGCGAAGACAGGGGCAACTATGGCTACACCTTC. Its translation: CASSEDRGNYGYTF.

A remark on this clone: One junction end disagrees with the germline gene, perhaps due to a read error. The gene calls are TRBV4-1 and TRBJ2-7, with D possibly being TRBD2 (7 bases). Germline V gene sequence: CDR1 MGHRA, CDR2 YSYEKL. CDR3 length equals 15 residues. The CDR3 sequence is CASSQAGQGTYEQYF. The CDR3 DNA reads as TGCGCCAGCAGTCAAGCGGGGCAGGGGACCTACGAGCAGTACTTC.

J is TRBJ2-7 and V is TRBV30; possible D gene TRBD1, 7 bases. This CDR3 region has 15 residues. Germline V lookup: CDR1 GTSNPN, CDR2 SVGIG (reference sequence). Trimming left V 0 bases short and J 1 base short, with 13 bases between. CDR3 nucleotide sequence: TGTGCCTGGAGTGTTCCGACAGGGAGGTCCTACGAGCAGTACTTC. Translation gives CAWSVPTGRSYEQYF.

The rearrangement joins TRBV4-1 to TRBJ2-7; possibly TRBD2 for D (5 bases). This CDR3 comprises 16 residues. The germline V and J ends were trimmed by 2 bases and 1 base, with 15 bases remaining between them. CDR1 is MGHRA and CDR2 is YSYEKL in the germline V gene. CDR3 sequence reads: CASSQQVGTGSYEQYF. The CDR3 nucleotides are TGCGCCAGCAGCCAACAAGTGGGAACGGGGTCCTACGAGCAGTACTTC.

J is TRBJ1-5 and V is TRBV6-5; maybe TRBD1 (6 bases). Germline lookup yields CDR1 MNHEY and CDR2 SVGAGI. The V end lost 5 bases, the J end lost 4 bases, and 9 bases lay between the germline ends. The CDR3 runs to 13 residues. As DNA, the CDR3 is TGTGCCAGCAGTAGACAGGTGAATCAGCCCCAGCATTTT. Translated: CASSRQVNQPQHF.

The rearrangement joins TRBV13 to TRBJ2-7; possibly TRBD1 for D (6 bases). The germline V gene has CDR1 PRHDT and CDR2 FYEKMQ (reference sequence). This CDR3 contains 14 residues. V lost 3 bases, J lost 0 bases, and 9 bases lay in between. DNA for the CDR3: TGTGCCAGCAGCTTGGGGACAACCTCCTACGAGCAGTACTTC. Protein: CASSLGTTSYEQYF.

The rearrangement joins TRBV7-2 to TRBJ2-3; D gene ambiguous. The CDR3 is 13 amino acids. Germline V CDR1 and CDR2: SGHTA, FQGNSA. Trimming shortened V by 2 bases and J by 1 base, and 4 bases separated the two germline ends. DNA of the CDR3: TGTGCCAGCAGCTTAAAGGGCACAGATACGCAGTATTTT. It specifies CASSLKGTDTQYF.

This chain joins TRBV7-2 and TRBJ1-1, with TRBD1 matching over 8 bases. V lost 0 bases, J lost 1 base, and 4 bases stayed unmatched. This CDR3 spans 16 amino acids. Germline-derived CDR1 and CDR2 are SGHTA and FQGNSA. The CDR3 nucleotides read TGTGCCAGCAGCTTAGCGTTAGGACAGGGGAACACTGAAGCTTTCTTT. Translated: CASSLALGQGNTEAFF.

J is TRBJ2-1 and V is TRBV11-2; the D is unclear. CDR3 length equals 16 residues. In germline, CDR1 is SGHAT, CDR2 FQNNGV. The V end was cut by 0 bases, the J end by 2 bases, with 11 bases between. This chain's CDR3 is CASSLDNSGAYNEQFF. The CDR3 bases are TGTGCCAGCAGCTTAGATAACAGTGGAGCCTACAATGAGCAGTTCTTC.

The chain recombines TRBV7-9 with TRBJ2-3; 12 bases agree with TRBD2. Germline CDR1 reads SEHNR; CDR2 reads FQNEAQ (reference sequence). The length of the CDR3 is 16 residues. The V gene end was trimmed by 5 bases and the J gene end by 2 bases; junction bases not matched to a gene: 5. The CDR3 coding sequence is TGTGCCAGCAGCCTGGGGACTAGCGGGCTCACAGATACGCAGTATTTT. Its protein product is CASSLGTSGLTDTQYF.

The chain links TRBV5-1 to TRBJ2-7, with D possibly matching TRBD2 (5 bases). Germline V gene sequence: CDR1 SGHRS, CDR2 YFSETQ. Trimming shortened V by 4 bases and J by 3 bases, and 17 bases separated the two germline ends. The CDR3 consists of 15 residues. CDR3 sequence (DNA): TGCGCCAGCAGCCCCCTTTCGGGGTCGAGCTACGAGCAGTACTTC. Protein: CASSPLSGSSYEQYF.

This clone was detected only once. CDR3 bases: TGTGCCAGCAGCCCGAGGAGAGGGGGGCGCGAAATAAACACTGAAGCTTTCTTT. Protein sequence: CASSPRRGGREINTEAFF. This sequence joins TRBV11-2 and TRBJ1-1, with a possible D match to TRBD1 (6 bases). With 5 bases removed from V and 2 bases from J, the gap between germline ends came to 24 bases. This CDR3 region has 18 residues. In germline, CDR1 is SGHAT, CDR2 FQNNGV.

The chain couples TRBV5-5 to TRBJ2-7; TRBD1 might be the D (6 bases). CDR1 and CDR2 from the germline V gene are SGHKS and YYEKEE (reference sequence). Trimming removed 2 bases from V and 2 bases from J, with 11 bases in between. The CDR3 has 14 residues. This CDR3 is CASSLQGTTYEQYF. CDR3 DNA sequence: TGTGCCAGCAGCTTACAGGGAACCACCTACGAGCAGTACTTC.

The rearrangement uses TRBV2 and TRBJ2-3; TRBD1 is a possible D gene (6 bases). Germline CDR1 reads SNHLY; CDR2 reads FYNNEI. CDR3 size: 14 residues. V lost 0 bases, J lost 5 bases, and 9 bases lay in between. CDR3: CASSEANRVDTQYF. Here the CDR3 DNA reads TGTGCCAGCAGTGAAGCCAACAGGGTAGATACGCAGTATTTT. The full variable domain, with the rest looked up from reference TRBV2 and TRBJ2-3, is EPEVTQTPSHQVTQMGQEVILRCVPISNHLYFYWYRQILGQKVEFLVSFYNNEISEKSEIFDDQFSVERPDGSNFTLKIRSTKLEDSAMYFCASSEANRVDTQYFGPGTRLTVL.

The chain links TRBV6-1 to TRBJ1-4; 8 nucleotides agree with TRBD1. V was clipped by 3 bases and J by 5 bases; unmatched bases: 2. The germline CDR1 and CDR2 sequences are MNHNS and SASEGT. The CDR3 covers 14 residues. Here the CDR3 DNA reads TGTGCCAGCAGTGAGGGACAGGAGAATGAAAAACTGTTTTTT. Amino acid sequence: CASSEGQENEKLFF.

The chain links TRBV5-1 to TRBJ1-5; 11 nucleotides align to TRBD1. Germline trimming cut 4 bases from V and 6 bases from J; bases unmatched to any gene: 9. The length of the CDR3 is 16 residues. Germline V lookup: CDR1 SGHRS, CDR2 YFSETQ. This CDR3 is CASSLSGTGGAQPQHF. The CDR3 region has the DNA TGCGCCAGCAGCCTATCCGGGACAGGGGGAGCTCAGCCCCAGCATTTT.

The chain has TRBV7-6 and TRBJ1-1, with D uncertain. Trimming stripped 1 base from V and 2 bases from J, with 8 bases between. CDR3 length: 14 residues. Germline V gene lookup returns CDR1 SGHVS and CDR2 FNYEAQ. DNA for the CDR3: TGTGCCAGCAGCTTAGGACTATACAACACTGAAGCTTTCTTT. Amino acid sequence: CASSLGLYNTEAFF.

Comment on this clone: At one end the junction does not follow the germline gene, possibly because of a read error. This rearrangement joins TRBV4-3 to TRBJ2-7; a possible D gene is TRBD1 (5 bases). CDR3 length: 15 amino acids. Germline V gene sequence: CDR1 LGHNA, CDR2 YSLEER. CDR3 coding DNA: TGCGCCAGCAGGCAAGAAAACTTTGGACAATACGAGCAGTACTTC. This translates into CASRQENFGQYEQYF.

This chain joins TRBV28 and TRBJ2-1, with 10 positions matching TRBD2. Germline V gene data show CDR1 as MDHEN and CDR2 as SYDVKM. This CDR3 is built from 14 residues. V dropped 4 bases and J dropped 14; count of bases not matched to a gene: 11. The CDR3 coding sequence is TGTGCCAGCAGTTCTCCAGCGGGAGGGGTGCGCGAGTTCTTC. It is translated as CASSSPAGGVREFF.

This sequence joins TRBV20-1 and TRBJ2-2; D is unclear. Trimming stripped 5 bases from V and 7 bases from J, with 8 bases between. The CDR3 is 11 amino acids. The germline gives CDR1 DFQATT, CDR2 SNEGSKA (reference sequence). For the CDR3, the DNA is TGCAGTGCTCCGAGAGTCGGGGAGCTGTTTTTT. Protein sequence: CSAPRVGELFF.

The chain has TRBV13 and TRBJ2-1; 9 bases agree with TRBD2. The V and J ends lost 5 bases and 5 bases, in that order; junction bases with no gene match: 10. Germline V gives CDR1 PRHDT, CDR2 FYEKMQ (reference sequence). This CDR3 region has 16 residues. CDR3 coding DNA: TGTGCCAGCAGCGCCCAGCCGGGCGGGAGGGACAATGAGCAGTTCTTC. Translated: CASSAQPGGRDNEQFF.